This TCR beta chain comes out of a study of blood T cells in healthy people across ages. Next came a second PCR, run for about 6 to 12 cycles, which used a sample-barcoded 5' primer along with a J-beta primer mix. MiXCR, run by TCRdb on the 5' RACE reads, gives a single entry per CDR3 protein. This table holds hundreds of thousands of distinct CDR3 sequences, 56% found once. Germline V CDR1 and CDR2: SGHRS, YFSETQ. V lost 3 bases to trimming and J lost 0 bases; unmatched junction nucleotides: 6. There are 18 residues in the CDR3. The sequence came from a man aged 40-50 years in good health. The chain joins TRBV5-1 to TRBJ2-1; 13 positions match TRBD2. Specimen: blood. CDR3 sequence: CASSSGLAGQSSYNEQFF. The CDR3 DNA reads as TGCGCCAGCAGCTCGGGACTAGCGGGGCAGAGCTCCTACAATGAGCAGTTCTTC.